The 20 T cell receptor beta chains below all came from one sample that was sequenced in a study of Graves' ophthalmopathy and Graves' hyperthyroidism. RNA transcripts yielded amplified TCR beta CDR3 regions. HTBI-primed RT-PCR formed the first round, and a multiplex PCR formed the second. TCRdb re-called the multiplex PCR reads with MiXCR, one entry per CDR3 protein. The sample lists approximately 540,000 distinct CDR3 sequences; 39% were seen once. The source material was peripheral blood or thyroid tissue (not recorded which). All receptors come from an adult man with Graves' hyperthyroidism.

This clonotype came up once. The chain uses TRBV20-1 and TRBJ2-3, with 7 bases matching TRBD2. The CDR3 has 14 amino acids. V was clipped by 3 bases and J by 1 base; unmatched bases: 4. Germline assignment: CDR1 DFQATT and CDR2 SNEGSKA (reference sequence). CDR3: CSARVLAGTDTQYF. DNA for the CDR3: TGCAGTGCTAGGGTCCTAGCGGGCACAGATACGCAGTATTTT.

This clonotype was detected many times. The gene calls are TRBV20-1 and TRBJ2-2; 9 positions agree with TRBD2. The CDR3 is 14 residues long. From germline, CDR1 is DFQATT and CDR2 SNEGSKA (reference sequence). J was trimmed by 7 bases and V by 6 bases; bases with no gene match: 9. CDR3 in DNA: TGCAGTGCACCCCTAGCGGGGAGGATCGGGGAGCTGTTTTTT. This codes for CSAPLAGRIGELFF.

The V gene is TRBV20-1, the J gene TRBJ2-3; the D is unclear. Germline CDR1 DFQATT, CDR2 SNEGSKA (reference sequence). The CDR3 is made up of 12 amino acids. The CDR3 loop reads CSHRGGTDTQYF. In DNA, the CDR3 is TGCAGCCATCGTGGGGGCACAGATACGCAGTATTTT.

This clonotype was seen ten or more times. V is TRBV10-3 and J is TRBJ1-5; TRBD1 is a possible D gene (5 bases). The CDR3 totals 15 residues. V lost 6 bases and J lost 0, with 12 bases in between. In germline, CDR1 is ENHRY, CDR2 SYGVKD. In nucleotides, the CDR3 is TGTGCCATCAGAGAGGACAAAGCTAGCAATCAGCCCCAGCATTTT. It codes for CAIREDKASNQPQHF.

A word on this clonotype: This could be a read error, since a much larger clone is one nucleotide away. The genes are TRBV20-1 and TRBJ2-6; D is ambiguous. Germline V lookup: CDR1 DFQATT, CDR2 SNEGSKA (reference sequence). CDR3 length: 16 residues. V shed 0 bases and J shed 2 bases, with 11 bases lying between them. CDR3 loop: CSARDKEGTGANVLTF. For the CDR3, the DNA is TGCAGTGCTAGAGATAAGGAAGGGACTGGGGCCAACGTCCTGACTTTC.

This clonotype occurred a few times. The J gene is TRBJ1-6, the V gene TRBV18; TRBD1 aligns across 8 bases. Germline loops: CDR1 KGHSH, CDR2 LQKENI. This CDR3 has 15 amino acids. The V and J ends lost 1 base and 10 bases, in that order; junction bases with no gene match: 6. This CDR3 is CASSPLGTGPSPLHF. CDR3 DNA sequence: TGTGCCAGCTCACCACTCGGGACAGGTCCCTCACCCCTCCACTTT.

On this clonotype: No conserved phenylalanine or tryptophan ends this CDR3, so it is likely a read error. This chain's CDR3 is CAIRDGYGYTI. CDR3 coding DNA: TGTGCCATCAGGGACGGCTATGGCTACACCATC. This sequence joins TRBV10-3 and TRBJ1-2; D unresolved. Germline V CDR1 and CDR2: ENHRY, SYGVKD. With 6 bases removed from V and 4 bases from J, the gap between germline ends came to 6 bases. The CDR3 totals 11 residues.

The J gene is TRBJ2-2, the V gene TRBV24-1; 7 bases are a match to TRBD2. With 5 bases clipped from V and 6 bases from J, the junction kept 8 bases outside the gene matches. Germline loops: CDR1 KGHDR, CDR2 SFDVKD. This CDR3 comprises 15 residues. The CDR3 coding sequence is TGTGCCACCAGTGTCGGGGGAGGGGTGTCCGGGGAGCTGTTTTTT. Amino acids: CATSVGGGVSGELFF.

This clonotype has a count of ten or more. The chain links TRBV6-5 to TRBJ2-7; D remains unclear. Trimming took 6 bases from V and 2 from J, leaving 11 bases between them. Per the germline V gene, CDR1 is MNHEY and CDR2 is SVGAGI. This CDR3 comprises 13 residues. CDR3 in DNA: TGTGCCAGCAGCCAGACAAGTACCTACGAGCAGTACTTC. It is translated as CASSQTSTYEQYF.

The CDR3 nucleotides read TGTGCCAGCACTCCCCAGGGCGGGGGGTCCTACGAGCAGTACTTC. The encoded protein is CASTPQGGGSYEQYF. The chain couples TRBV15 to TRBJ2-7; TRBD2 matches 8 bases. Germline trimming cut 10 bases from V and 1 base from J; bases unmatched to any gene: 12. CDR1 is LNHNV, CDR2 YYDKDF, per germline (reference sequence). The CDR3 is made up of 15 amino acids.

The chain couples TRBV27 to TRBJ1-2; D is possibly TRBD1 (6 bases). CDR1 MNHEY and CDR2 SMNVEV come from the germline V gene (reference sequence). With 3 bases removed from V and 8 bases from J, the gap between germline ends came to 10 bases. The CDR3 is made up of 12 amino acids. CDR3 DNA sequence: TGTGCCAGCAGTTTGCAGGGGCAGGGCTACACCTTC. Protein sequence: CASSLQGQGYTF.

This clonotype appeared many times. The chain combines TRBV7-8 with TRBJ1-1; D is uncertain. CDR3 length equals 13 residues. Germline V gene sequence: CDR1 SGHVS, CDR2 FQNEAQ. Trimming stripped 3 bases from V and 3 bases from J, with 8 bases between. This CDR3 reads CASSLHVDTEAFF. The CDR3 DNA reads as TGTGCCAGCAGCTTGCACGTGGACACTGAAGCTTTCTTT.

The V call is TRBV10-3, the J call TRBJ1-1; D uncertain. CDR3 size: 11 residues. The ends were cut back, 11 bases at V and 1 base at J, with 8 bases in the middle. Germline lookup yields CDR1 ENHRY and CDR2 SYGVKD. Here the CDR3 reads CAPSTNTEAFF. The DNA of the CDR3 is TGTGCCCCCAGTACGAACACTGAAGCTTTCTTT.

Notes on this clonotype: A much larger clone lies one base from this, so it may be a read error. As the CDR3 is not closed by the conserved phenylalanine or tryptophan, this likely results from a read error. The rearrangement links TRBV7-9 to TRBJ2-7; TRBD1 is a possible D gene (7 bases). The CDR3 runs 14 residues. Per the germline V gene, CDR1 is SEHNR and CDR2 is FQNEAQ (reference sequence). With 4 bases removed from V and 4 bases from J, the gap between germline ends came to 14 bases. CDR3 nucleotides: TGTGCCAGCAGCTGGGGGGCAGGGGGGTACGAGCAGTACTCC. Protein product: CASSWGAGGYEQYS.

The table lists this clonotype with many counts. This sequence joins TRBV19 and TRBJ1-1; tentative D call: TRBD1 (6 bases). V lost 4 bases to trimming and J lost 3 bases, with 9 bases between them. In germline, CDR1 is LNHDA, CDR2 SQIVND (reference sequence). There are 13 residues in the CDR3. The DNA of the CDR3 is TGTGCCAGTAGTAAATACAGGGACACTGAAGCTTTCTTT. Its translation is CASSKYRDTEAFF.

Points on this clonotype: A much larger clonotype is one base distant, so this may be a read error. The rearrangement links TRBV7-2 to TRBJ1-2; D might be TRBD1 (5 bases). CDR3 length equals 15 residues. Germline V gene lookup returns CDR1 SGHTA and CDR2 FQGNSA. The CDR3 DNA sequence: TGTGCCAACAGCTTAGTAGGCAGGGAAGGGTATGGCTACACCTTC. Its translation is CANSLVGREGYGYTF.

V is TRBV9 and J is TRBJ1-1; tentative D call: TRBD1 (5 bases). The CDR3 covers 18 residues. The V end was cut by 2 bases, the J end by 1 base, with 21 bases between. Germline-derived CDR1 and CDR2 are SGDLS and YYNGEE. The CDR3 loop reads CASSVSLLGVGSNTEAFF. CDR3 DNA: TGTGCCAGCAGCGTGTCTCTGCTGGGGGTCGGATCGAACACTGAAGCTTTCTTT.

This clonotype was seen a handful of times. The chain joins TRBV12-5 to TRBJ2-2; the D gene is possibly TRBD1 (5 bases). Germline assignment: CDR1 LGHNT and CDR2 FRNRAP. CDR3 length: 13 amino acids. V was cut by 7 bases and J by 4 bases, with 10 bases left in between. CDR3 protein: CASEPGFTGELFF. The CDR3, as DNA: TGTGCTAGTGAGCCAGGGTTCACCGGGGAGCTGTTTTTT.

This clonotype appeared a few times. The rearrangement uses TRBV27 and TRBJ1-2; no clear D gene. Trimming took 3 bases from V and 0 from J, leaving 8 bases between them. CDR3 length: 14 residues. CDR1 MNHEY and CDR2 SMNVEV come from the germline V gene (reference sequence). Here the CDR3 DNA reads TGTGCCAGCAGTTTGTCCACAGCTAACTATGGCTACACCTTC. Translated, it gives CASSLSTANYGYTF.

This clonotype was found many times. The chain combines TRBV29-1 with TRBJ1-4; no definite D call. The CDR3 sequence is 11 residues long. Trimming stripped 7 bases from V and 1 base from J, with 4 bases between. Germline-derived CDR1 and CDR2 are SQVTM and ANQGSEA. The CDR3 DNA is TGCAGCGGACAAACTAATGAAAAACTGTTTTTT. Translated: CSGQTNEKLFF.